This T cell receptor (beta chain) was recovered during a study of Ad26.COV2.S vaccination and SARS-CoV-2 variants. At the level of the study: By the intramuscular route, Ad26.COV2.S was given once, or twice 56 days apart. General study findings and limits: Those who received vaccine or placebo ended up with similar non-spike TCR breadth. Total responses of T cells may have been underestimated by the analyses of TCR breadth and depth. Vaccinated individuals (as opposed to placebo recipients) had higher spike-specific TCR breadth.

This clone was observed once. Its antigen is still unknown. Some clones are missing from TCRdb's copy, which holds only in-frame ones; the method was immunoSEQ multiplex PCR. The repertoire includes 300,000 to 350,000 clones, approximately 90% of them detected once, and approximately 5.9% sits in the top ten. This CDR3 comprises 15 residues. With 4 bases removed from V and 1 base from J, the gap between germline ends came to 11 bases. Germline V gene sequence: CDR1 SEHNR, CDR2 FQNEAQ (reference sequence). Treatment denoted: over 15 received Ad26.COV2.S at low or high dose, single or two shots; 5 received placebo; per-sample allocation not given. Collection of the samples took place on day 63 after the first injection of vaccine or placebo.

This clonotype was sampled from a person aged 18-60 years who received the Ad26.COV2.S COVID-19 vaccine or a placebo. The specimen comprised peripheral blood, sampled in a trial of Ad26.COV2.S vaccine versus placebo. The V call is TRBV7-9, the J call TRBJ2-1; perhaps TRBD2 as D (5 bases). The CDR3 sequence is CASSYAGGSYNEQFF. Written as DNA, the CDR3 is TGTGCCAGCAGCTATGCAGGAGGTTCCTACAATGAGCAGTTCTTC.